These T cell receptor beta chains were read from a single sample in a study of T cell responses to AZD1222 COVID-19 vaccine. The assay was immunoSEQ multiplex PCR, and TCRdb's table has in-frame clones only and misses some. The sample records roughly 150,000 clones, approximately 86% being singletons. Sample: peripheral blood, taken on day 0 of AZD1222 vaccination. The receptors here all came from an adult in good health. Each CDR3 is given with its conserved first and last residue. A D gene is named only where the DNA matches it firmly. Clone size is stated in some rows and not others, as once, few, many or a class when expanded.

abundance	v_gene	j_gene	d_gene	CDR3aa	CDR3nt
-	TRBV5-4	TRBJ1-4	-	CASSFGGTTTNEKLFF	TGTGCCAGCAGCTTTGGGGGGACCACAACTAATGAAAAACTGTTTTTT
-	TRBV6-5	TRBJ2-7	-	CASSYSLIGYEQYF	TGTGCCAGCAGTTATAGCTTGATTGGCTACGAGCAGTACTTC
-	TRBV28	TRBJ2-2	TRBD1	CASSPGTEDTGELFF	TGTGCCAGCAGTCCCGGGACAGAGGACACCGGGGAGCTGTTTTTT
-	TRBV5-5	TRBJ1-4	-	CASSLVPPGLATNEKLFF	TGTGCCAGCAGCTTGGTTCCCCCCGGGCTTGCAACTAATGAAAAACTGTTTTTT
-	TRBV28	TRBJ1-2	-	CASSFMRGNGNYGYTF	TGTGCCAGCAGTTTTATGAGGGGAAACGGGAACTATGGCTACACCTTC
once	TRBV6-6	TRBJ2-7	-	CASNTGSYEQYF	TGTGCCAGCAATACAGGGTCCTACGAGCAGTACTTC
-	TRBV9	TRBJ2-7	-	CASSVRGELPYF	TGTGCCAGCAGCGTTAGAGGGGAACTCCCCTACTTC
-	TRBV3-1/TRBV3-2	TRBJ2-1	-	CASSQGDASYNEQFF	TGTGCCAGCAGCCAAGGGGACGCCTCCTACAATGAGCAGTTCTTC
-	TRBV28	TRBJ1-3	-	CASILRGSGNTIYF	TGTGCCAGCATCCTTCGGGGCTCTGGAAACACCATATATTTT
-	TRBV4-1	TRBJ2-7	-	CASSQDPGEPTYEQYF	TGCGCCAGCAGCCAGGACCCGGGAGAACCTACCTACGAGCAGTACTTC
once	TRBV14	TRBJ2-1	TRBD2	CASSQAGLAGVEQFF	TGTGCCAGCAGCCAAGCGGGACTAGCGGGAGTTGAGCAGTTCTTC
-	TRBV6-2/TRBV6-3	TRBJ2-7	-	CASSYGVGGYEQYF	TGTGCCAGCAGTTACGGGGTAGGTGGCTACGAGCAGTACTTC
-	TRBV27	TRBJ2-2	-	CASSYPSTGELFF	TGTGCCAGCAGTTACCCCTCTACCGGGGAGCTGTTTTTT
-	TRBV28	TRBJ2-5	-	CASRLGLGETQYF	TGTGCCAGCCGTTTGGGCCTTGGGGAGACCCAGTACTTC
once	TRBV6-5	TRBJ1-5	-	CASIYRVGQPQHF	TGTGCCAGCATTTACAGGGTCGGTCAGCCCCAGCATTTT
few	TRBV6-2/TRBV6-3	TRBJ2-5	-	CASSFMGARETQYF	TGTGCCAGCAGTTTTATGGGGGCTAGGGAGACCCAGTACTTC
-	TRBV28	TRBJ1-1	TRBD1	CASSLWMGQGGGTEAFF	TGTGCCAGCAGTTTATGGATGGGACAGGGAGGTGGCACTGAAGCTTTCTTT
-	TRBV4-3	TRBJ2-7	-	CASSQETPRAYSPYEQYF	TGCGCCAGCAGCCAAGAAACCCCTCGGGCTTACAGCCCCTACGAGCAGTACTTC
-	TRBV7-8	TRBJ1-1	TRBD1	CASSIDATGGTEAFF	TGTGCCAGCAGCATAGACGCCACAGGGGGCACTGAAGCTTTCTTT
-	TRBV12-3/TRBV12-4	TRBJ2-7	-	CASSTGPSYEQYF	TGTGCCAGCAGCACTGGTCCCTCCTACGAGCAGTACTTC
-	TRBV4-1	TRBJ1-4	-	CASSLWGLMFF	TGCGCCAGCAGCCTCTGGGGATTGATGTTTTTT
-	TRBV12-3/TRBV12-4	TRBJ1-5	-	CASSLLGKGPQHF	TGTGCCAGCAGTTTACTGGGTAAGGGGCCCCAGCATTTT